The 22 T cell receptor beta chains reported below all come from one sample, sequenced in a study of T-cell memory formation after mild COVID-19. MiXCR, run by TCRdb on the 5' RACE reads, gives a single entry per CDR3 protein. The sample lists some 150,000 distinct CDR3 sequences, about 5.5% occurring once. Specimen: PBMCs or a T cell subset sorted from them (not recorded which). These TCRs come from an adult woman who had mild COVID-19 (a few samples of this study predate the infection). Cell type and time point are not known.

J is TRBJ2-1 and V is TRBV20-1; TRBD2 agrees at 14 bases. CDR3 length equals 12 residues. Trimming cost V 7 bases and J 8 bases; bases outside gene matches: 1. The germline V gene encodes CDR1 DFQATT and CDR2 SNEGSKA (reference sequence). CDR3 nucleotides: TGCAGTGGGACTAGCGGGAGGCATGAGCAGTTCTTC. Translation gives CSGTSGRHEQFF.

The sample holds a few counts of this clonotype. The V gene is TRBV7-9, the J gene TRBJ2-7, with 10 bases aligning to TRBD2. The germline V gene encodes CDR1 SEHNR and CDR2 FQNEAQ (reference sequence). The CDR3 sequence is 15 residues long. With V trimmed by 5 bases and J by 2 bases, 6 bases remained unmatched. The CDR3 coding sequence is TGTGCCAGCAGCCGTCCTCTAGCGGGAGCCTACGAGCAGTACTTC. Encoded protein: CASSRPLAGAYEQYF.

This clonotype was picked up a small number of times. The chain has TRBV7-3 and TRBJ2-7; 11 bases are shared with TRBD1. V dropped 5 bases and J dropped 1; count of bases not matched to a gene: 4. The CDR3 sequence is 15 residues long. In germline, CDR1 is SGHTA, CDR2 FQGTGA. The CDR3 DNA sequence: TGTGCCAGCAGCGCCGGGACAGGGGGTTCCTACGAGCAGTACTTC. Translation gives CASSAGTGGSYEQYF.

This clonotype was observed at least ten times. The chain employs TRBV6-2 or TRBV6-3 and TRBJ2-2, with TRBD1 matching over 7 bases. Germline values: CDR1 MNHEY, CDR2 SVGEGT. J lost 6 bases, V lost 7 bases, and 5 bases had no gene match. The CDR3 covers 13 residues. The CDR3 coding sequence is TGTGCCAGCACGTGGGACAGCCCCGGGGAGCTGTTTTTT. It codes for CASTWDSPGELFF.

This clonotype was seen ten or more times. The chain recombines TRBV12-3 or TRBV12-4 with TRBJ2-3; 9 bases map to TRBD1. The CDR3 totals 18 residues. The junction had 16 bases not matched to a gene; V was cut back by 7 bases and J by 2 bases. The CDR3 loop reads CASTLQVLGTGFTDTQYF. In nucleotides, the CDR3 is TGTGCCAGCACCCTGCAGGTTTTAGGGACAGGGTTCACAGATACGCAGTATTTT.

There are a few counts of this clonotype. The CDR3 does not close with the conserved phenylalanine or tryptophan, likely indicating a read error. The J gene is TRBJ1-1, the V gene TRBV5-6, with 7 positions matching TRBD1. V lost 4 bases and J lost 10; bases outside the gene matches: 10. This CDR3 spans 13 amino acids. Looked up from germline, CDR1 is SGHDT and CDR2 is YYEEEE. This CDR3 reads CASSQYHRGTAFL. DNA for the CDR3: TGTGCCAGCAGCCAATACCACAGGGGAACAGCTTTCCTT.

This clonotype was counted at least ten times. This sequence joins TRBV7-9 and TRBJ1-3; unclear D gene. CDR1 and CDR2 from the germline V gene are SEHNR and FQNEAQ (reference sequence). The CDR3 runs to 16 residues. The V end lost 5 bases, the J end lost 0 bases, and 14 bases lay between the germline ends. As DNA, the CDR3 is TGTGCCAGCAGCCCCCGGGCCCAGAGCTCTGGAAACACCATATATTTT. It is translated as CASSPRAQSSGNTIYF.

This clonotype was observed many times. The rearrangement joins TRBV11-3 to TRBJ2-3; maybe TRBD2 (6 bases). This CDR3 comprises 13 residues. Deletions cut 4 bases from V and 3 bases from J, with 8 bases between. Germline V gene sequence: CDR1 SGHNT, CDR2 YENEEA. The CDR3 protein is CASSSEGTDTQYF. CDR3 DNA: TGTGCCAGCAGCTCGGAGGGAACAGATACGCAGTATTTT.

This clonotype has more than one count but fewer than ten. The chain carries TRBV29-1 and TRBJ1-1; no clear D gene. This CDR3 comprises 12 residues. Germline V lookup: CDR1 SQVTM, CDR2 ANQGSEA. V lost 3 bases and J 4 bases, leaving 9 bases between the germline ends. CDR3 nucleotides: TGCAGCGTTGAGGGGAGTAGCACTGAAGCTTTCTTT. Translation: CSVEGSSTEAFF.

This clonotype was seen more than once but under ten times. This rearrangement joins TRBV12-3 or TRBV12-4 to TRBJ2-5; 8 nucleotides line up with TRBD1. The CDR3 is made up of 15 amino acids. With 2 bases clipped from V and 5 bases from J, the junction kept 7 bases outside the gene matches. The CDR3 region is CASSLRRGQRETQYF. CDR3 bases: TGTGCCAGCAGTTTACGCAGGGGGCAGCGCGAGACCCAGTACTTC.

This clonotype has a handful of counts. The CDR3 protein is CASSLNGGSGTDTQYF. The CDR3 DNA reads TGTGCCAGCAGCTTAAATGGGGGGTCCGGCACAGATACGCAGTATTTT. The chain recombines TRBV7-3 with TRBJ2-3; D may be TRBD2 (6 bases). Germline CDR1 reads SGHTA; CDR2 reads FQGTGA. The V gene lost 1 base and the J gene lost 1 base, with 12 bases spanning the gap. The CDR3 loop spans 16 amino acids.

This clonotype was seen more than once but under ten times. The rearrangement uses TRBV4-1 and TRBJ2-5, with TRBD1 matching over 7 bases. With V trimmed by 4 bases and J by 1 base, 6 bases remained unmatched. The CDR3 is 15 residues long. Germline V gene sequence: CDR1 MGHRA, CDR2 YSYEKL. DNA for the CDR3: TGCGCCAGCAGCCGATGGGGGACAGTCCAAGAGACCCAGTACTTC. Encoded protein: CASSRWGTVQETQYF.

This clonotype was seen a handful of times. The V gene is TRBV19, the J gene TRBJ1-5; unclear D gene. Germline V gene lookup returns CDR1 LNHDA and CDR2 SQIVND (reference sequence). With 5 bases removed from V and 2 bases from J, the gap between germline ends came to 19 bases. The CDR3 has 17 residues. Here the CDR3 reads CASSSPVKRTGNQPQHF. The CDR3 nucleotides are TGTGCCAGTAGTTCACCCGTTAAGCGGACGGGCAATCAGCCCCAGCATTTT.

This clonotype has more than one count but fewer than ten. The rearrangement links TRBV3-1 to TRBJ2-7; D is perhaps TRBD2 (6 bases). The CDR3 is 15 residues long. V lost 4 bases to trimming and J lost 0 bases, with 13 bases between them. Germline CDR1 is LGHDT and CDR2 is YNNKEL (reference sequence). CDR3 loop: CASSPGTLSSYEQYF. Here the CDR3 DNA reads TGTGCCAGCAGCCCAGGGACTTTAAGCTCCTACGAGCAGTACTTC.

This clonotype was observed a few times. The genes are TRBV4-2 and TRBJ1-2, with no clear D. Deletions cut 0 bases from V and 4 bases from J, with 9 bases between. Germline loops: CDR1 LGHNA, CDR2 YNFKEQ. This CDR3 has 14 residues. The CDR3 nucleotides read TGTGCCAGCAGCCAAGAGGGAGTTTTCTATGGCTACACCTTC. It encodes CASSQEGVFYGYTF.

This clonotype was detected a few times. CDR3 loop: CASLISGGNNQPQHF. For the CDR3, the DNA is TGTGCCAGCCTCATCTCGGGGGGGAACAATCAGCCCCAGCATTTT. The V call is TRBV6-6, the J call TRBJ1-5, with D perhaps matching TRBD1 (5 bases). Germline values: CDR1 MNHNY, CDR2 SVGAGI (reference sequence). Trimming stripped 8 bases from V and 3 bases from J, with 17 bases between. This CDR3 spans 15 amino acids.

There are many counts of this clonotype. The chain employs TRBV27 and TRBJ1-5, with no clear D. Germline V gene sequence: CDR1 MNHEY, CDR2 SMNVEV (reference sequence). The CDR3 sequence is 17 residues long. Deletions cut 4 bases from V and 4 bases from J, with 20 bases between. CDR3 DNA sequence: TGTGCCAGCAGTTCCCTCTCGGCAGGATCTATGAATCAGCCCCAGCATTTT. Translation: CASSSLSAGSMNQPQHF.

CDR3 sequence (DNA): TGCGCCAGCAGCCTTAGCGGGCTCTGGGAGACCCAGTACTTC. This translates into CASSLSGLWETQYF. The chain carries TRBV4-1 and TRBJ2-5; 7 positions match TRBD2. V shed 4 bases, J shed 5 bases, and the junction held 7 bases outside the gene matches. The CDR3 runs to 14 residues. Germline V CDR1 and CDR2: MGHRA, YSYEKL.

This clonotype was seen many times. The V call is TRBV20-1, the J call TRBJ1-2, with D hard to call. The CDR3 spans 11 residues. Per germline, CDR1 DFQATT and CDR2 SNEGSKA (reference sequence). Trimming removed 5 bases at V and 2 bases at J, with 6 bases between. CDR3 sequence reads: CSARSNYGYTF. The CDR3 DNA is TGCAGTGCTCGCAGCAACTATGGCTACACCTTC.

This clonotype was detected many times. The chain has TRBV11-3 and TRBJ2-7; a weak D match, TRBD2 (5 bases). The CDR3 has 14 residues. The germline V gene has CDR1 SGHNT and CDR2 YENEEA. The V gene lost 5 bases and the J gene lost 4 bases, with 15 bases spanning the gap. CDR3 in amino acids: CASSDGVEQYEQYF. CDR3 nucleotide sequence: TGTGCCAGCAGCGACGGGGTGGAGCAGTACGAGCAGTACTTC.

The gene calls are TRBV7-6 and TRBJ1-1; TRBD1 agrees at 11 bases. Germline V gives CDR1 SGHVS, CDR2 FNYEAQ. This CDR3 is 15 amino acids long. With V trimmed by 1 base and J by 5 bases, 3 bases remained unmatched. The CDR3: CASSLVRDRGTEAFF. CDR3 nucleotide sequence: TGTGCCAGCAGCTTAGTGAGGGACAGGGGGACTGAAGCTTTCTTT.

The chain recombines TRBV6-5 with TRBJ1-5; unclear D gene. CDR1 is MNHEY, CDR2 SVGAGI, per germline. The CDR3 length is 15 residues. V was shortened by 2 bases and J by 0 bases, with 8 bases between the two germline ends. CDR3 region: CASSYDTHSNQPQHF. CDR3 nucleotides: TGTGCCAGCAGTTACGATACACATAGCAATCAGCCCCAGCATTTT.